The 3 T cell receptor beta chains in this list originate from one sample, sequenced in a study of PD-L1 blockade in urothelial cancer. TCRdb's table, derived via immunoSEQ multiplex PCR, lists solely in-frame clones and lacks some. The top ten clones hold roughly 14% of a sample with 45,000 to 60,000 clones, approximately 83% of them seen once. Documented time point: pretreatment peripheral blood. Sequenced material: PBMCs, taken around atezolizumab (anti-PD-L1) treatment. These receptors all come from a man aged 70-80 years with urothelial cancer.

This clone appeared a few times. The chain carries TRBV29-1 and TRBJ2-7; TRBD1 aligns across 10 bases. CDR1 and CDR2 (germline): SQVTM, ANQGSEA. The trim removed 3 bases at V and 2 bases at J, leaving 7 bases unmatched. The CDR3 extends over 15 amino acids. The CDR3 DNA is TGCAGCGTTGAGATCGGTGGGACAGGGGCCTACGAGCAGTACTTC. This gives the protein CSVEIGGTGAYEQYF.

The CDR3 region is CSASTGFNEKLFF. CDR3 sequence (DNA): TGCAGCGCATCGACAGGCTTTAATGAAAAACTGTTTTTT. The chain combines TRBV29-1 with TRBJ1-4, with D perhaps matching TRBD1 (6 bases). This CDR3 has 13 residues. From germline, CDR1 is SQVTM and CDR2 ANQGSEA. V was cut by 7 bases and J by 4 bases, with 13 bases left in between.

This chain uses TRBV18 with TRBJ2-3; perhaps TRBD2 as D (9 bases). V dropped 3 bases and J dropped 14 bases, with 30 bases sitting between them. The length of the CDR3 is 17 residues. The germline gives CDR1 KGHSH, CDR2 LQKENI. CDR3 DNA sequence: TGTGCCAGCTCACCCCCCCTAGCGGGACAGGTAGACAGATACGCGTATTTT. Its translation is CASSPPLAGQVDRYAYF.